Described below is a single TCR beta chain sequence and its context. Its target is unknown. Cells defined as naive were viable CD3+CD4+ or CD3+CD8+ and CCR7+CD45RA+CD45RO-CD95-CD27+CD28+. This related bone marrow graft donor gave peripheral blood on the day of marrow donation. The data derive from a study of T cells after posttransplantation cyclophosphamide. CDR1 is SQVTM and CDR2 is ANQGSEA in the germline V gene. This CDR3 is 13 amino acids long. With 8 bases clipped from V and 4 bases from J, the junction kept 8 bases outside the gene matches. Findings of the study overall: Recipient CMV seropositivity and CMV reactivation strongly tracked TRB clonality. Later post-transplant blood repertoires were often dominated by donor CD8+ memory clones.

The assay was immunoSEQ multiplex PCR, and TCRdb's table has in-frame clones only and misses some. The sample contains approximately 28,000 clones, around nine tenths of which appear only once. The receptor was derived from a woman in her sixties or seventies in good health, CMV-negative, and a related stem cell transplant donor. The sequenced sample consisted of naive CD4+ T cells sorted from PBMCs. The chain joins TRBV29-1 to TRBJ2-3; 8 nucleotides line up with TRBD2. CDR3 DNA: TGCAGCTTCCGGGGGGGCTTGCCAGATACGCAGTATTTT. Encoded protein: CSFRGGLPDTQYF.